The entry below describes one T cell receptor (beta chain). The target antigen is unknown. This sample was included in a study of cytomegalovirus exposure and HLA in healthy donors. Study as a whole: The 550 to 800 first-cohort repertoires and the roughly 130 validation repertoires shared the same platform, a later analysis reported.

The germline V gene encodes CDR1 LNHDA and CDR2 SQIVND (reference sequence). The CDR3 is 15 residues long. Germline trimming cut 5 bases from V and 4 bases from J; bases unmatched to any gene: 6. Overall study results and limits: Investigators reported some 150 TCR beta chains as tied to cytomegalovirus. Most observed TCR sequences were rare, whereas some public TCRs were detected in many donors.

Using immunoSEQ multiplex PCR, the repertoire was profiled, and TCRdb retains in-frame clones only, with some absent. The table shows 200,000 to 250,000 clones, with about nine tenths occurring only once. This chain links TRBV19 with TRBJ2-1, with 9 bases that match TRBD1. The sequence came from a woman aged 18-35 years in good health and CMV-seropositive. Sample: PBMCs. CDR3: CASSSGTGTYNEQFF. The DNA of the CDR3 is TGTGCCAGTAGTTCGGGGACAGGGACTTACAATGAGCAGTTCTTC.